These 15 T cell receptor beta chains came from one sample sequenced in a study of blood T cell repertoires in COVID-19. Assay: immunoSEQ multiplex PCR; the TCRdb copy retains only in-frame clones and omits some. Of about 350,000 clones listed, around nine tenths are singletons. The sample taken for sequencing was PBMCs or T cells enriched from blood (not recorded which). These receptors all come from a woman in her twenties or thirties who had been exposed to COVID-19.

The J gene is TRBJ2-1, the V gene TRBV27, with a possible D match to TRBD2 (5 bases). The CDR3 totals 14 residues. Germline CDR1 is MNHEY and CDR2 is SMNVEV (reference sequence). Trimming took off 5 bases at V and 4 bases at J, with 12 bases between the two ends. CDR3 DNA sequence: TGTGCCAGCAGTCCCCCGTGGACTTACAATGAGCAGTTCTTC. It translates to CASSPPWTYNEQFF.

The chain joins TRBV7-9 to TRBJ1-1; weak D call: TRBD1 (5 bases). Between the trimmed V and J ends, which lost 1 base and 6 bases, there was a span of 15 bases. CDR3 length: 15 amino acids. Germline assignment: CDR1 SEHNR and CDR2 FQNEAQ (reference sequence). The CDR3 region has the DNA TGTGCCAGCAGCTTAGTGGCAGGGATCTTCCCTGAAGCTTTCTTT. Translating it yields CASSLVAGIFPEAFF.

In the case of this clone: This sample also contains other DNA sequences that code for the same CDR3. The CDR3: CASSSTSTDTQYF. In DNA, the CDR3 is TGTGCCAGCAGTTCCACTAGCACAGATACGCAGTATTTT. V gene TRBV27 combines with J gene TRBJ2-3; D remains unclear. Trimming cost V 4 bases and J 0 bases, with 5 bases left between them. CDR3 length: 13 amino acids. From germline, CDR1 is MNHEY and CDR2 SMNVEV (reference sequence).

This sequence joins TRBV6-5 and TRBJ2-6; TRBD2 is a possible D gene (5 bases). Germline CDR1 is MNHEY and CDR2 is SVGAGI. V shed 4 bases and J shed 1 base, with 11 bases lying between them. The CDR3 extends over 16 amino acids. The CDR3 region is CASSSGVGSGANVLTF. In nucleotides, the CDR3 is TGTGCCAGCAGTTCCGGGGTCGGGTCTGGGGCCAACGTCCTGACTTTC.

The chain recombines TRBV2 with TRBJ1-2; 10 bases line up with TRBD1. The CDR3 is 15 amino acids. CDR1 is SNHLY and CDR2 is FYNNEI in the germline V gene. With 5 bases clipped from V and 6 bases from J, the junction kept 9 bases outside the gene matches. The CDR3 reads CASSFGGQGFNGYTF. DNA for the CDR3: TGTGCCAGCAGTTTCGGGGGACAGGGGTTCAATGGCTACACCTTC.

V and J are TRBV18 and TRBJ1-2; 9 nucleotides match TRBD1. The germline gives CDR1 KGHSH, CDR2 LQKENI. The junction had 4 bases not matched to a gene; V was cut back by 3 bases and J by 2 bases. The CDR3 is 15 amino acids. As DNA, the CDR3 is TGTGCCAGCTCACCCCCCGGGACAGGGAACTATGGCTACACCTTC. Its protein product is CASSPPGTGNYGYTF.

The chain has TRBV5-4 and TRBJ2-5; 7 nucleotides agree with TRBD2. The CDR3 consists of 14 residues. The germline CDR1 and CDR2 sequences are SGHNT and YYREEE (reference sequence). Unmatched junction bases numbered 4, after V lost 0 bases and J lost 5 bases. DNA for the CDR3: TGTGCCAGCAGCTTGGACAGGACTAGGGAGACCCAGTACTTC. Protein product: CASSLDRTRETQYF.

V is TRBV7-9 and J is TRBJ1-2; 9 bases match TRBD1. In germline, CDR1 is SEHNR, CDR2 FQNEAQ (reference sequence). This CDR3 is 15 amino acids long. J gave up 6 bases and V 3 bases, and 8 bases lay outside the gene matches. CDR3 nucleotides: TGTGCCAGCAGCTTTACAGGGGGCGCGTTTCATGGCTACACCTTC. Encoded protein: CASSFTGGAFHGYTF. Full variable domain (rest looked up from reference TRBV7-9 and TRBJ1-2): DTGVSQNPRHKITKRGQNVTFRCDPISEHNRLYWYRQTLGQGPEFLTYFQNEAQLEKSRLLSDRFSAERPKGSFSTLEIQRTEQGDSAMYLCASSFTGGAFHGYTFGSGTRLTVV.

V gene TRBV5-6 combines with J gene TRBJ1-3; D is perhaps TRBD1 (6 bases). CDR1 and CDR2 (germline): SGHDT, YYEEEE. The CDR3 has 14 amino acids. Trimming left V 6 bases short and J 0 bases short, with 10 bases between. CDR3 sequence (DNA): TGTGCCAGCACGCAGGGGAACTCTGGAAACACCATATATTTT. Protein sequence: CASTQGNSGNTIYF.

The V and J genes are TRBV27 and TRBJ1-1; TRBD1 matches 7 bases. From germline, CDR1 is MNHEY and CDR2 SMNVEV (reference sequence). The CDR3 runs to 16 residues. With 1 base clipped from V and 0 bases from J, the junction kept 5 bases outside the gene matches. The CDR3 sequence: CASSLWAGGLNTEAFF. The CDR3 nucleotides read TGTGCCAGCAGTTTATGGGCAGGGGGGCTGAACACTGAAGCTTTCTTT.

The genes are TRBV18 and TRBJ2-3, with TRBD2 matching over 11 bases. CDR3 length: 16 amino acids. The V gene end was trimmed by 3 bases and the J gene end by 3 bases; junction bases not matched to a gene: 5. The germline V gene has CDR1 KGHSH and CDR2 LQKENI. Written as DNA, the CDR3 is TGTGCCAGCTCACCCCTAGCGGGAGGAGCAACAGATACGCAGTATTTT. It encodes CASSPLAGGATDTQYF. Full variable domain (outside the CDR3, taken from reference TRBV18 and TRBJ2-3): NAGVMQNPRHLVRRRGQEARLRCSPMKGHSHVYWYRQLPEEGLKFMVYLQKENIIDESGMPKERFSAEFPKEGPSILRIQQVVRGDSAAYFCASSPLAGGATDTQYFGPGTRLTVL.

The CDR3 here is CASSHGEQFF. DNA of the CDR3: TGTGCCAGCAGTCACGGTGAGCAGTTCTTC. The rearrangement links TRBV12-3 or TRBV12-4 to TRBJ2-1; no clear D. The V gene lost 5 bases and the J gene lost 9 bases, with 5 bases spanning the gap. This CDR3 contains 10 residues.

V and J are TRBV4-2 and TRBJ1-4; D is unresolved. The CDR3 totals 15 residues. Trimming removed 5 bases from V and 7 bases from J, with 17 bases in between. Germline values: CDR1 LGHNA, CDR2 YNFKEQ. The chain's CDR3 is CASSSFRESGEKLFF. The DNA for the CDR3 is TGTGCCAGCAGCTCATTCCGGGAATCGGGTGAAAAACTGTTTTTT.

This rearrangement joins TRBV10-3 to TRBJ2-7; TRBD2 agrees at 9 bases. The CDR3 is 15 residues long. Germline V lookup: CDR1 ENHRY, CDR2 SYGVKD. The J segment lost 0 bases and the V segment lost 8 bases, leaving 8 bases of the junction unmatched. As DNA, the CDR3 is TGTGCCATCCAAACAAGACTAGCGGACTCCTACGAGCAGTACTTC. Encoded protein: CAIQTRLADSYEQYF.

CDR3 protein: CASSLVRASGRAEQFF. The CDR3 region has the DNA TGTGCCAGCAGCTTAGTGAGGGCTAGCGGGAGGGCTGAGCAGTTCTTC. V gene TRBV7-6 combines with J gene TRBJ2-1; TRBD2 matches at 12 bases. The V gene end was trimmed by 1 base and the J gene end by 9 bases; junction bases not matched to a gene: 7. The germline gives CDR1 SGHVS, CDR2 FNYEAQ. The CDR3 loop spans 16 amino acids.